Listed below are T cell receptor beta chains from one sample, sequenced in a study of blood T cell repertoires in COVID-19. This table comes from immunoSEQ multiplex PCR, and its TCRdb copy is limited to in-frame clones, with some not included. Counted here are 200,000 or so clones, 84% occurring once; the ten biggest clones make up less than 6.5%. The material sequenced was peripheral blood. Source of these receptors: a woman aged 60-70 years who had recovered from COVID-19. Each CDR3 is given with its conserved first and last residue. Fields, in order: V gene, D gene, CDR3 length, J gene, clone size, CDR3 DNA, CDR3 protein. D genes are given only for firm matches. The listing skips clone size in some rows; elsewhere it reads once, few, many or a size class.

>TRBV19|NA|15|TRBJ1-5|NA
TGTGCCAGTAGTCCTCGTGAAGGGAGTTACCAGCCCCAGCATTTT
CASSPREGSYQPQHF
>TRBV4-2|TRBD2|18|TRBJ2-5|NA
TGTGCCAGCAGCCAAGGGATCGTCAAAGCGGGGGGACAAGAGACCCAGTACTTC
CASSQGIVKAGGQETQYF
>TRBV7-8|NA|15|TRBJ1-4|NA
TGTGCCAGCAGCCCAGACAGGCGGGCTAATGAAAAACTGTTTTTT
CASSPDRRANEKLFF
>TRBV5-6|NA|14|TRBJ1-2|NA
TGTGCCAGCAGCGTCTGGGGCAGGAACTATGGCTACACCTTC
CASSVWGRNYGYTF
>TRBV5-3|NA|17|TRBJ1-2|NA
TGTGCCAGAAGCGGGATGGGGCGGTCTGTCTTTGACTATGGCTACACCTTC
CARSGMGRSVFDYGYTF
>TRBV19|TRBD1|16|TRBJ1-5|NA
TGTGCCAGTAGTTCTCTAGGGACAGGATACAATCAGCCCCAGCATTTT
CASSSLGTGYNQPQHF
>TRBV30|NA|15|TRBJ1-3|NA
TGTGCCTGGAGTCCGACAGGCAGCTCTGGAAACACCATATATTTT
CAWSPTGSSGNTIYF
>TRBV30|NA|13|TRBJ2-1|NA
TGTGCCTGGAGACAGCCAGTTATCAATGAGCAGTTCTTC
CAWRQPVINEQFF
>TRBV13|TRBD1|15|TRBJ1-2|once
TGTGCCAGCAGCCGCTATCCGACAGGGGGAAATGGCTACACCTTC
CASSRYPTGGNGYTF
>TRBV27|TRBD1|14|TRBJ1-6|few
TGTGCCAGCAGTGCTGGGACAGGGGGCTCACCCCTCCACTTT
CASSAGTGGSPLHF
>TRBV5-1|TRBD2|14|TRBJ2-7|once
TGCGCCAGCAGCCCTACTAGCGGGGCCTACGAGCAGTACTTC
CASSPTSGAYEQYF
>TRBV6-5|TRBD1|15|TRBJ1-2|NA
TGTGCCAGCAGTCGGTTTGAAGGGACAGGGCTTGGCTACACCTTC
CASSRFEGTGLGYTF
>TRBV4-3|TRBD1|13|TRBJ1-5|few
TGCGCCAGCAGCCAGGACAGGGATCAGCCCCAGCATTTT
CASSQDRDQPQHF
>TRBV7-9|TRBD1|17|TRBJ1-1|few
TGTGCCAGCAGAGAACCACCGGGACAGGGGAAGAACACTGAAGCTTTCTTT
CASREPPGQGKNTEAFF
>TRBV12-3/TRBV12-4|NA|13|TRBJ2-3|NA
TGTGCCAGCAGTGGGGGGATGGGTGATACGCAGTATTTT
CASSGGMGDTQYF
>TRBV9|NA|12|TRBJ1-4|NA
TGTGCCAGCAGCGCGACGGGTGAAAAACTGTTTTTT
CASSATGEKLFF
>TRBV10-3|NA|15|TRBJ1-4|NA
TGTGCCATCAGTGAGTCGGGGGGAACTAATGAAAAACTGTTTTTT
CAISESGGTNEKLFF
>TRBV11-1|TRBD1|14|TRBJ1-1|NA
TGTGCCAGCAGCTGGGACAGGGCGAACACTGAAGCTTTCTTT
CASSWDRANTEAFF
>TRBV5-1|TRBD2|15|TRBJ2-7|NA
TGCGCCAGCACCTGGACTAGCGGGGCCCGGCGGGCGCAGTACTTC
CASTWTSGARRAQYF
>TRBV7-2|TRBD1|14|TRBJ1-6|NA
TGTGCCAGCAGAGGGGGCCGGAGGAATTCACCCCTCCACTTT
CASRGGRRNSPLHF
>TRBV9|TRBD2|15|TRBJ2-5|NA
TGTGCCAGCAGCCCCTTCCTAAGCGGGGGGGGGACCCAGTACTTC
CASSPFLSGGGTQYF
>TRBV18|NA|16|TRBJ2-1|NA
TGTGCCAGCTCACCACAAGTAGCGGTACTTTACAATGAGCAGTTCTTC
CASSPQVAVLYNEQFF
>TRBV20-1|TRBD1|16|TRBJ1-2|NA
TGCAGTGCTAGTGGGGGCACAGGGGGCTTTACCTATGGCTACACCTTC
CSASGGTGGFTYGYTF
>TRBV7-8|TRBD1|16|TRBJ1-3|NA
TGTGCCAGCAGCTTAGGCAGGGGGATTATAGGACACACCATATATTTT
CASSLGRGIIGHTIYF
>TRBV5-1|NA|13|TRBJ2-1|NA
TGCGCCAGCAGCTTGGAGGGCGGGAATCGGGAGTTCTTC
CASSLEGGNREFF
>TRBV9|TRBD1|13|TRBJ1-1|once
TGTGCCAGCAGCGTGACAGGGGGCGGTGAAGCTTTCTTT
CASSVTGGGEAFF
>TRBV19|TRBD1|14|TRBJ1-1|NA
TGTGCCAGTACTTCACAGGGGCCGAACACTGAAGCTTTCTTT
CASTSQGPNTEAFF
>TRBV30|TRBD2|15|TRBJ2-3|NA
TGTGCCTGGTCCCCCGGGGGGATTCTCACAGATACGCAGTATTTT
CAWSPGGILTDTQYF
>TRBV3-1/TRBV3-2|NA|14|TRBJ2-2|few
TGTGCCAGCAGCCAAGCCAGGAACACCGGGGAGCTGTTTTTT
CASSQARNTGELFF
>TRBV6-1|TRBD1|16|TRBJ1-4|few
TGTGCCAGCAGTGACGGGACAGGGGCGGGTAATGAAAAACTGTTTTTT
CASSDGTGAGNEKLFF
>TRBV5-6|NA|12|TRBJ2-3|once
TGTGCCAGCAGCGAGGTCCAGAACACGCAGTATTTT
CASSEVQNTQYF
>TRBV9|NA|16|TRBJ2-2|NA
TGTGCCAGCAGCGTAGGTAATCCCGCGAACACCGGGGAGCTGTTTTTT
CASSVGNPANTGELFF
>TRBV5-1|TRBD1|19|TRBJ1-2|NA
TGCGCCAGCACTTCTGGACGTGGACAGGGAGATCCCGCGGCCTATGGCTACACCTTC
CASTSGRGQGDPAAYGYTF
>TRBV6-2/TRBV6-3|TRBD1|16|TRBJ2-5|NA
TGTGCCAGCAGTTACGCGACAGGGGCCAACGGGGAGACCCAGTACTTC
CASSYATGANGETQYF
>TRBV5-1|NA|13|TRBJ2-3|NA
TGCGCCAGCAGCTTGCGATCGGAGGATACGCAGTATTTT
CASSLRSEDTQYF
>TRBV5-4|TRBD1|16|TRBJ1-1|NA
TGTGCCAGCAGCTTGTGGACAGGGGAAAGTGGCACTGAAGCTTTCTTT
CASSLWTGESGTEAFF
>TRBV6-4|TRBD1|16|TRBJ2-5|NA
TGTGCCAGCAGTGGGAGGACAGGGGAGGAAAAAGAGACCCAGTACTTC
CASSGRTGEEKETQYF
>TRBV7-9|TRBD2|14|TRBJ2-7|NA
TGTGCCAGCAGCTTAGAGTCTAGCGGCTCCGAGCAGTACTTC
CASSLESSGSEQYF
>TRBV10-3|NA|13|TRBJ2-7|NA
TGTGCCATCAGCCCGGGAAAGGCAAACGAGCAGTACTTC
CAISPGKANEQYF
>TRBV20-1|NA|11|TRBJ2-3|NA
TGCAGTGCTAGTCGGACAGATACGCAGTATTTT
CSASRTDTQYF
>TRBV6-5|NA|15|TRBJ2-3|NA
TGTGCCAGCACCCCCCGGGGGACTCCCCTCGTTACGCAGTATTTT
CASTPRGTPLVTQYF
>TRBV13|NA|13|TRBJ1-4|NA
TGTGCCAGCCGCGGGCGCTTGAATGAAAAACTGTTTTTT
CASRGRLNEKLFF
>TRBV6-1|NA|11|TRBJ1-2|NA
TGTGCCAGCAGTGAGGGGGGGGGCTACACCTTC
CASSEGGGYTF
>TRBV5-1|NA|14|TRBJ1-1|NA
TGCGCCAGCAGCTCCAGGGCCCCGAACACTGAAGCTTTCTTT
CASSSRAPNTEAFF
>TRBV21-1|NA|13|TRBJ2-2|NA
TGTGCCACCCCGGGGGAGGAAACCGGGGAGCTGTTTTTT
CATPGEETGELFF
>TRBV18|TRBD1|15|TRBJ1-6|NA
TGTGCCAGCTCACCGATGGGACAGGGTAATTCACCCCTCCACTTT
CASSPMGQGNSPLHF
>TRBV14|TRBD1|17|TRBJ1-1|few
TGTGCCAGCAGCCAAACTTGGGACAGGCGGTCCGTCCCTGAAGCTTTCTTT
CASSQTWDRRSVPEAFF
>TRBV5-4|TRBD1|14|TRBJ1-4|NA
TGTGCCAGCAGCCGGGACAGGCATAATGAAAAACTGTTTTTT
CASSRDRHNEKLFF
>TRBV18|NA|13|TRBJ2-3|once
TGTGCCAGCTCACCGCAACTAGGAGATACGCAGTATTTT
CASSPQLGDTQYF
>TRBV4-2|TRBD2|16|TRBJ2-1|NA
TGTGCCAGCAGCCAAGATGGGGCGGGGGGCTACAATGAGCAGTTCTTC
CASSQDGAGGYNEQFF
>TRBV9|TRBD1|14|TRBJ1-5|NA
TGTGCCAGCAGCGTAGGCAGGGGGCCTCAGCCCCAGCATTTT
CASSVGRGPQPQHF
>TRBV30|TRBD1|11|TRBJ2-1|NA
TGTGCCTGGGGACAGGGGCATGAGCAGTTCTTC
CAWGQGHEQFF
>TRBV12-5|TRBD2|16|TRBJ2-7|NA
TGTGCTAGTGGTTTGGACCCCCGGGGAGGGACGGGCGAGCAGTACTTC
CASGLDPRGGTGEQYF
>TRBV6-2/TRBV6-3|TRBD2|16|TRBJ2-7|NA
TGTGCCAGCAGTTCGGGACGGGCGGGGGGACACTACGAGCAGTACTTC
CASSSGRAGGHYEQYF
>TRBV19|TRBD1|15|TRBJ2-1|NA
TGTGCCAGTAGTATACAGGGACAGGGGGCAAGTGAGCAGTTCTTC
CASSIQGQGASEQFF
>TRBV9|NA|14|TRBJ1-3|NA
TGTGCCAGCAGCGTCGGGAGCGCTGGAAACACCATATATTTT
CASSVGSAGNTIYF
>TRBV7-6|TRBD1|14|TRBJ2-7|NA
TGTGCCAGCAGCCGGACAGGGGATGACTACGAGCAGTACTTC
CASSRTGDDYEQYF
>TRBV5-1|NA|15|TRBJ1-1|once
TGCGCCAGCAGCCAGGACAGTACTATGAACACTGAAGCTTTCTTT
CASSQDSTMNTEAFF
>TRBV3-1/TRBV3-2|TRBD2|17|TRBJ2-2|NA
TGTGCCAGCAGCCAAGATACCGGGGGGTGGAGAACCGGGGAGCTGTTTTTT
CASSQDTGGWRTGELFF